This T cell receptor (beta chain) was documented in a study of cytomegalovirus exposure and HLA in healthy donors. Study information: The approximately 120 validation repertoires and the roughly 670 first-cohort repertoires shared a platform, a later analysis reported. General study findings and limits: It was reportedly the case that the classifier diagnosed cytomegalovirus status with high specificity and sensitivity. The study designated some 180 TCR beta chains cytomegalovirus-associated. TCR clusters originating in the first cohort tended to co-occur in the 100 to 150 validation repertoires, according to a later analysis.

This CDR3 region has 14 residues. V dropped 4 bases and J dropped 5; count of bases not matched to a gene: 7. CDR1 and CDR2 from the germline V gene are MGHRA and YSYEKL. Concerning this clone itself: What it recognizes is unknown.

Repertoires were generated with immunoSEQ multiplex PCR, while TCRdb's copy carries only in-frame clones and drops some. The sample consists of fewer than 200,000 clones, approximately 89% of them appearing once. Sequenced sample: PBMCs. The J gene is TRBJ2-7, the V gene TRBV4-1, with 8 bases matching TRBD2. The receptor comes from a man younger than 35 in good health and CMV-seropositive. The CDR3 DNA reads as TGCGCCAGCAGCCTTAGCGGGGAGGGGGACGAGCAGTACTTC. Protein sequence: CASSLSGEGDEQYF.